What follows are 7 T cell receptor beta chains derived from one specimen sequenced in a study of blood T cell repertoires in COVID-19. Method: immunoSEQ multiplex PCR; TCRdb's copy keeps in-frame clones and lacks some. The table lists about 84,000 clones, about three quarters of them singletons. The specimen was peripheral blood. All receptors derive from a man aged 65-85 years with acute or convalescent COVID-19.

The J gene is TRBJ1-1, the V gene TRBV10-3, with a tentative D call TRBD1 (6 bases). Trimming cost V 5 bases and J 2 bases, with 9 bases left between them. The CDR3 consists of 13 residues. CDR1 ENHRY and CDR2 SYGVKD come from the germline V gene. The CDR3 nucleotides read TGTGCCATCAGTCAACAGGGAAACACTGAAGCTTTCTTT. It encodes CAISQQGNTEAFF.

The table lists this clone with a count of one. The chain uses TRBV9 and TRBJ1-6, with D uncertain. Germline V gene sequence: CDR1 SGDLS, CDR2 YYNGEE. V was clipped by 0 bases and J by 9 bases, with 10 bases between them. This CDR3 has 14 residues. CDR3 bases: TGTGCCAGCAGCGTAGATCTGGGAGCTTCACCCCTCCACTTT. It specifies CASSVDLGASPLHF. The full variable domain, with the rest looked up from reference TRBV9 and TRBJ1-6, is DSGVTQTPKHLITATGQRVTLRCSPRSGDLSVYWYQQSLDQGLQFLIQYYNGEERAKGNILERFSAQQFPDLHSELNLSSLELGDSALYFCASSVDLGASPLHFGNGTRLTVT.

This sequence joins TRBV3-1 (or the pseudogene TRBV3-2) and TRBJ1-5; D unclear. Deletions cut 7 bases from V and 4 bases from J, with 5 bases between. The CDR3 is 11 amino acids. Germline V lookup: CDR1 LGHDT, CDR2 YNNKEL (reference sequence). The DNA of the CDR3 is TGTGCCAGCAAGAGTAATCAGCCCCAGCATTTT. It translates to CASKSNQPQHF.

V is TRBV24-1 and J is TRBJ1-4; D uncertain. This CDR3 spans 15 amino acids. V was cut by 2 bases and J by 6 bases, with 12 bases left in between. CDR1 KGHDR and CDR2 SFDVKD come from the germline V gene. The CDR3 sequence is CATSDSSVADEKLFF. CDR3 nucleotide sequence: TGTGCCACCAGTGATTCCAGCGTCGCCGATGAAAAACTGTTTTTT.

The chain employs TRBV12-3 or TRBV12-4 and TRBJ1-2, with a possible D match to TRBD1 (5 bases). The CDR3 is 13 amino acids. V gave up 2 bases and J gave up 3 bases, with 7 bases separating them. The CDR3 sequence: CASSLRQHYGYTF. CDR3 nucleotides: TGTGCCAGCAGTTTAAGACAGCACTATGGCTACACCTTC.

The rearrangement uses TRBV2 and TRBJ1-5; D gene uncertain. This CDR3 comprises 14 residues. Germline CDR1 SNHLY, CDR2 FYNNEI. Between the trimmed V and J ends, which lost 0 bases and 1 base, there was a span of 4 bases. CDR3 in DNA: TGTGCCAGCAGTGAAGCGCAGAGCAATCAGCCCCAGCATTTT. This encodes CASSEAQSNQPQHF.

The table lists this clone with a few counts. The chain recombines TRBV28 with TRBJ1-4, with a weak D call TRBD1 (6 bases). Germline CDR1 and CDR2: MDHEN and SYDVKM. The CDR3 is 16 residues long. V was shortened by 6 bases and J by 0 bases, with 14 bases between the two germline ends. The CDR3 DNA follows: TGTGCCAGCAGGGCGTCCAGGGGCGCAACTAATGAAAAACTGTTTTTT. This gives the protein CASRASRGATNEKLFF.